The 18 T cell receptor beta chains below come from one sample, sequenced in a study of human T cells and chemical hapten exposure. Time point described: patch test 1, 2 weeks after DPC sensitization. Indicated treatment: therapeutic diphenylcyclopropenone sensitization with weekly scalp DPC. TCRdb passed the RACE reads through MiXCR, listing each CDR3 protein once. The table has about 380,000 distinct CDR3 sequences, approximately 5.1% seen once; the top ten hold around 2.3%. The sample consisted of whole blood, taken in connection with sensitization to the hapten diphenylcyclopropenone (DPC). The origin of the receptors is a woman in her fifties or sixties with alopecia areata. Some clones in this sample may be carry-over from other donors' samples.

This clonotype was counted at least ten times. The J gene is TRBJ1-1, the V gene TRBV6-2 or TRBV6-3; D not resolved. The CDR3 has 13 amino acids. Trimming pared 11 bases from V and 0 bases from J, leaving 13 bases between. Germline assignment: CDR1 MNHEY and CDR2 SVGEGT. CDR3 sequence: CACRSAMNTEAFF. The CDR3 nucleotides are TGTGCCTGCCGGTCGGCCATGAACACTGAAGCTTTCTTT.

This clonotype was seen at least ten times. This chain links TRBV5-1 with TRBJ2-6; no firm D call. Germline V CDR1 and CDR2: SGHRS, YFSETQ. The V and J ends lost 6 bases and 0 bases respectively, with 13 bases between them. The CDR3 sequence is 16 residues long. The CDR3 DNA reads TGCGCCAGCATCCCCGGCGCGCTCTCTGGGGCCAACGTCCTGACTTTC. Translation gives CASIPGALSGANVLTF. Full variable domain (outside the CDR3, taken from reference TRBV5-1 and TRBJ2-6): KAGVTQTPRYLIKTRGQQVTLSCSPISGHRSVSWYQQTPGQGLQFLFEYFSETQRNKGNFPGRFSGRQFSNSRSEMNVSTLELGDSALYLCASIPGALSGANVLTFGAGSRLTVL.

This clonotype was picked up many times. The chain has TRBV6-5 and TRBJ1-1; unclear D gene. CDR1 and CDR2 (germline): MNHEY, SVGAGI. With 2 bases removed from V and 5 bases from J, the gap between germline ends came to 12 bases. This CDR3 region has 14 residues. This CDR3 is CASSYIGAQTEAFF. The CDR3 DNA follows: TGTGCCAGCAGTTACATTGGCGCTCAGACTGAAGCTTTCTTT.

The chain has TRBV20-1 and TRBJ1-1; D unresolved. This CDR3 is built from 12 residues. Germline lookup yields CDR1 DFQATT and CDR2 SNEGSKA (reference sequence). The CDR3 sequence is CRALILNTEAFF. The CDR3 DNA is TGCAGGGCCCTAATCTTGAACACTGAAGCTTTCTTT.

In its sample, this clonotype was seen many times. This CDR3 is CASSLIQEGQPQHF. DNA for the CDR3: TGTGCCAGCAGCTTAATACAGGAAGGTCAGCCCCAGCATTTT. The J gene is TRBJ1-5, the V gene TRBV7-2, with D tentatively TRBD1 (5 bases). The CDR3 runs 14 residues. The germline V gene has CDR1 SGHTA and CDR2 FQGNSA. V lost 2 bases and J 6 bases, leaving 11 bases between the germline ends.

A few counts support this clonotype. V is TRBV20-1 and J is TRBJ2-4; 7 bases map to TRBD1. Losses at the gene ends were 6 bases for V and 7 bases for J; bases not matched to a gene: 9. Per the germline V gene, CDR1 is DFQATT and CDR2 is SNEGSKA (reference sequence). The length of the CDR3 is 13 residues. For the CDR3, the DNA is TGCAGTGCCGAACTCAGGGGGTCGAACATTCAGTACTTC. It specifies CSAELRGSNIQYF.

This clonotype was seen at least ten times. The V gene is TRBV5-6, the J gene TRBJ2-7; weak D call: TRBD2 (6 bases). Germline V CDR1 and CDR2: SGHDT, YYEEEE. The CDR3 sequence is 14 residues long. V dropped 3 bases and J dropped 4 bases, with 14 bases sitting between them. CDR3: CASSWGGGLYEQYF. DNA of the CDR3: TGTGCCAGCAGCTGGGGAGGAGGTCTGTACGAGCAGTACTTC.

This clonotype was seen repeatedly, ten times or more. The genes are TRBV9 and TRBJ2-5; D possibly corresponds to TRBD2 (6 bases). Germline lookup yields CDR1 SGDLS and CDR2 YYNGEE. V shed 0 bases and J shed 4 bases, with 13 bases lying between them. The CDR3 is 15 amino acids. Written as DNA, the CDR3 is TGTGCCAGCAGCGTAGGGAGAGTGGGGGGAGAGACCCAGTACTTC. It specifies CASSVGRVGGETQYF.

This clonotype was seen a few times. The chain recombines TRBV7-2 with TRBJ1-3; possible D gene TRBD1, 5 bases. V lost 5 bases, J lost 0 bases, and 20 bases lay in between. CDR1 SGHTA and CDR2 FQGNSA come from the germline V gene. The CDR3 spans 18 residues. Written as DNA, the CDR3 is TGTGCCAGCAGCCTTTACCCCCCCAGGGTTGACTCTGGAAACACCATATATTTT. Residues: CASSLYPPRVDSGNTIYF.

A note on this clonotype: Possible read error: a much larger clone is one base away. The chain couples TRBV10-3 to TRBJ2-3, with a weak D call TRBD1 (5 bases). Germline V gene data show CDR1 as ENHRY and CDR2 as SYGVKD. The CDR3 consists of 17 residues. Trimming pared 0 bases from V and 5 bases from J, leaving 18 bases between. CDR3 nucleotides: TGTGCCATCAGTGAGTCGATGGCAGGGCGGTGGATAGATACGCAGTATTTT. Its protein product is CAISESMAGRWIDTQYF.

The table lists this clonotype with many counts. This chain links TRBV27 with TRBJ2-1; 9 bases fit TRBD2. CDR3 length: 16 amino acids. CDR1 MNHEY and CDR2 SMNVEV come from the germline V gene (reference sequence). J lost 7 bases, V lost 0 bases, and 7 bases had no gene match. The CDR3 DNA sequence: TGTGCCAGCAGTTTATCCCCGCTAGCGGGAAAGAATGAGCAGTTCTTC. Amino acid sequence: CASSLSPLAGKNEQFF.

This clonotype was counted many times. The chain uses TRBV10-3 and TRBJ1-3, with TRBD1 matching over 7 bases. Germline assignment: CDR1 ENHRY and CDR2 SYGVKD. The CDR3 sequence is 19 residues long. J gave up 0 bases and V 5 bases, and 16 bases lay outside the gene matches. The CDR3 sequence is CAISSPYGDRFFSGNTIYF. CDR3 in DNA: TGTGCCATCAGTTCCCCCTACGGGGACAGATTTTTCTCTGGAAACACCATATATTTT.

The rearrangement links TRBV2 to TRBJ2-5; D possibly matches TRBD1 or TRBD2 (6 bases each). The CDR3 is 17 residues long. V lost 0 bases, J lost 2 bases, and 16 bases lay in between. Per the germline V gene, CDR1 is SNHLY and CDR2 is FYNNEI. The CDR3 protein is CASSEALRLGGQETQYF. The CDR3, as DNA: TGTGCCAGCAGTGAAGCGCTTCGTCTAGGGGGGCAAGAGACCCAGTACTTC. The complete variable domain, with remaining parts taken from reference TRBV2 and TRBJ2-5, reads EPEVTQTPSHQVTQMGQEVILRCVPISNHLYFYWYRQILGQKVEFLVSFYNNEISEKSEIFDDQFSVERPDGSNFTLKIRSTKLEDSAMYFCASSEALRLGGQETQYFGPGTRLLVL.

This clonotype was observed at least ten times. The chain joins TRBV6-2 or TRBV6-3 to TRBJ1-1; D not certain. Trimming stripped 4 bases from V and 6 bases from J, with 15 bases between. The CDR3 is 14 residues long. Looked up from germline, CDR1 is MNHEY and CDR2 is SVGEGT. The CDR3 bases are TGTGCCAGCAGTTTGCCATCCGAAGTCCCTGAAGCTTTCTTT. It specifies CASSLPSEVPEAFF.

This clonotype was recorded many times. The CDR3 is CASSPTGVDDEAFF. Here the CDR3 DNA reads TGTGCCAGCAGCCCGACAGGTGTCGATGATGAAGCTTTCTTT. This chain connects TRBV11-1 to TRBJ1-1; the D gene is possibly TRBD1 (6 bases). V dropped 5 bases and J dropped 7 bases, with 17 bases sitting between them. Looked up from germline, CDR1 is SGHAT and CDR2 is FQDESV (reference sequence). The CDR3 is 14 residues long. Combining the CDR3 with reference TRBV11-1 and TRBJ1-1 gives the whole variable domain EAEVAQSPRYKITEKSQAVAFWCDPISGHATLYWYRQILGQGPELLVQFQDESVVDDSQLPKDRFSAERLKGVDSTLKIQPAELGDSAMYLCASSPTGVDDEAFFGQGTRLTVV.

This clonotype was recorded at least ten times. The gene calls are TRBV5-1 and TRBJ1-2; 8 nucleotides match TRBD1. The CDR3 has 14 amino acids. The germline V gene has CDR1 SGHRS and CDR2 YFSETQ. V lost 2 bases and J lost 4; bases outside the gene matches: 4. The CDR3 nucleotides read TGCGCCAGCAGCTTAGACAGGGGCGGCTATGGCTACACCTTC. Its protein product is CASSLDRGGYGYTF. The variable domain in full, completed from reference TRBV5-1 and TRBJ1-2, reads KAGVTQTPRYLIKTRGQQVTLSCSPISGHRSVSWYQQTPGQGLQFLFEYFSETQRNKGNFPGRFSGRQFSNSRSEMNVSTLELGDSALYLCASSLDRGGYGYTFGSGTRLTVV.

Ten or more counts support this clonotype. The rearrangement uses TRBV4-3 and TRBJ2-3; 11 nucleotides match TRBD2. CDR1 is LGHNA, CDR2 YSLEER, per germline. J was trimmed by 1 base and V by 1 base; bases with no gene match: 7. The CDR3 contains 18 residues. CDR3: CASSQALAGGPRTDTQYF. DNA for the CDR3: TGCGCCAGCAGCCAAGCGCTAGCGGGAGGACCGCGCACAGATACGCAGTATTTT.

This clonotype was seen many times. This sequence joins TRBV7-2 and TRBJ2-3; 12 bases are a match to TRBD1. The CDR3 has 15 residues. V was clipped by 3 bases and J by 4 bases; unmatched bases: 2. In germline, CDR1 is SGHTA, CDR2 FQGNSA. CDR3 bases: TGTGCCAGCAGCTTCGGGACAGGGGGCCCAGATACGCAGTATTTT. Encoded protein: CASSFGTGGPDTQYF.